This passage covers 25 T cell receptor beta chains from one sample sequenced in a study of cytomegalovirus exposure and HLA in healthy donors. In the PCR, 60 Vbeta and 13 Jbeta primers were used. The assay was immunoSEQ multiplex PCR, and TCRdb's table has in-frame clones only and misses some. The table records 150,000 or so clones, around three quarters of them present only once. The sequenced sample was PBMCs. The receptors originated from a male donor in good health and CMV-seronegative.

This clone has just a few counts. The J gene is TRBJ1-1, the V gene TRBV11-2; D is undetermined. In germline, CDR1 is SGHAT, CDR2 FQNNGV. The V gene lost 1 base and the J gene lost 5 bases, with 14 bases spanning the gap. The CDR3 length is 15 residues. CDR3 in DNA: TGTGCCAGCAGCTTAGTCCCCACTTCGGGGACTGAAGCTTTCTTT. Translation: CASSLVPTSGTEAFF.

CDR3: CASSSRGASTGELFF. CDR3 DNA sequence: TGTGCCAGCAGTTCCCGTGGGGCGTCTACCGGGGAGCTGTTTTTT. The V gene is TRBV5-4, the J gene TRBJ2-2; the D gene is possibly TRBD1 (5 bases). Germline-derived CDR1 and CDR2 are SGHNT and YYREEE (reference sequence). V lost 5 bases and J lost 5, with 16 bases in between. The CDR3 has 15 amino acids. The whole variable domain, filled in from reference TRBV5-4 and TRBJ2-2, reads ETGVTQSPTHLIKTRGQQVTLRCSSQSGHNTVSWYQQALGQGPQFIFQYYREEENGRGNFPPRFSGLQFPNYSSELNVNALELDDSALYLCASSSRGASTGELFFGEGSRLTVL.

The V gene is TRBV23-1, the J gene TRBJ2-2, with D possibly being TRBD1 (5 bases). TRBV23-1 qualifies as an ORF whose function is uncertain. V was cut by 0 bases and J by 0 bases, with 20 bases left in between. The CDR3 is 20 residues long. The CDR3 protein is CASSQSVAQGPNTNTGELFF. In DNA, the CDR3 is TGCGCCAGCAGTCAATCAGTCGCGCAGGGTCCGAATACGAACACCGGGGAGCTGTTTTTT.

The chain links TRBV5-8 to TRBJ2-3, with D possibly TRBD1 on 6 matching bases. Trimming removed 4 bases at V and 2 bases at J, with 17 bases between. The V gene's germline CDR1 is SGHTS and CDR2 YDEGEE. This CDR3 comprises 16 residues. This CDR3 reads CASSIGRGTVTDTQYF. The CDR3 DNA follows: TGTGCCAGCAGCATCGGCAGGGGTACAGTCACAGATACGCAGTATTTT.

The chain uses TRBV6-6 and TRBJ1-1; TRBD1 is a possible D gene (6 bases). CDR1 is MNHNY and CDR2 is SVGAGI in the germline V gene (reference sequence). V gave up 5 bases and J gave up 3 bases, with 19 bases separating them. This CDR3 has 16 amino acids. The CDR3 region has the DNA TGTGCCAGCAGTCATCTACAGGGCCCAGGAGACACTGAAGCTTTCTTT. Its protein is CASSHLQGPGDTEAFF.

This clone was recorded only once. The rearrangement uses TRBV9 and TRBJ1-5, with 7 bases aligning to TRBD1. Trimming took 0 bases from V and 1 from J; bases not matched to a gene: 4. The CDR3 consists of 16 residues. In germline, CDR1 is SGDLS, CDR2 YYNGEE. The CDR3 reads CASSVDDRASNQPQHF. Written as DNA, the CDR3 is TGTGCCAGCAGCGTAGATGACAGGGCGAGCAATCAGCCCCAGCATTTT.

This rearrangement joins TRBV28 to TRBJ2-3; 11 nucleotides agree with TRBD2. The CDR3 sequence is 15 residues long. V lost 5 bases to trimming and J lost 2 bases; unmatched junction nucleotides: 3. Germline CDR1 MDHEN, CDR2 SYDVKM. CDR3 amino acids: CASSLAGGNTDTQYF. CDR3 DNA sequence: TGTGCCAGCAGTCTAGCGGGGGGAAACACAGATACGCAGTATTTT.

The rearrangement uses TRBV7-9 and TRBJ2-3; no clear D gene. CDR1 is SEHNR, CDR2 FQNEAQ, per germline (reference sequence). The CDR3 loop spans 18 amino acids. The ends were cut back, 3 bases at V and 10 bases at J, with 29 bases in the middle. The CDR3 reads CASSFPAKVSRVLPAQYF. The DNA of the CDR3 is TGTGCCAGCAGCTTTCCCGCAAAGGTATCTCGGGTACTGCCTGCGCAGTATTTT.

This chain uses TRBV28 with TRBJ1-2; 7 nucleotides align to TRBD1. The CDR3 runs 14 residues. Looked up from germline, CDR1 is MDHEN and CDR2 is SYDVKM. J was trimmed by 4 bases and V by 8 bases; bases with no gene match: 10. CDR3 sequence (DNA): TGTGCCAGCTGGGAACAGGGGAAATCCTATGGCTACACCTTC. It codes for CASWEQGKSYGYTF.

The chain is built from TRBV7-8 and TRBJ1-1, with D hard to call. The CDR3 runs to 14 residues. Germline CDR1 SGHVS, CDR2 FQNEAQ. V lost 5 bases to trimming and J lost 5 bases, with 15 bases between them. The CDR3 is CASSVHGAKTEAFF. CDR3 bases: TGTGCCAGCAGCGTCCATGGAGCGAAAACTGAAGCTTTCTTT.

The chain is built from TRBV5-1 and TRBJ1-1, with D possibly being TRBD1 (5 bases). Germline lookup yields CDR1 SGHRS and CDR2 YFSETQ. The V end lost 6 bases, the J end lost 3 bases, and 12 bases lay between the germline ends. There are 13 residues in the CDR3. In DNA, the CDR3 is TGCGCCAGCACTTACCGGGGGGACACTGAAGCTTTCTTT. Its protein is CASTYRGDTEAFF.

The chain is built from TRBV28 and TRBJ2-1; 8 nucleotides agree with TRBD2. The germline gives CDR1 MDHEN, CDR2 SYDVKM. Losses at the gene ends were 5 bases for V and 6 bases for J; bases not matched to a gene: 9. The CDR3 has 15 residues. DNA for the CDR3: TGTGCCAGCAGTATGACCGGGACTAGACTCAATGAGCAGTTCTTC. It specifies CASSMTGTRLNEQFF.

The V and J genes are TRBV29-1 and TRBJ1-1; D is ambiguous. There are 13 residues in the CDR3. Trimming left V 6 bases short and J 5 bases short, with 16 bases between. Germline V gene data show CDR1 as SQVTM and CDR2 as ANQGSEA. The CDR3 nucleotides are TGCAGCGTCCACGGAGTGGTACGGACTGAAGCTTTCTTT. Translating it yields CSVHGVVRTEAFF.

For this clone: In the same sample, other DNA sequences code for this CDR3. V and J are TRBV30 and TRBJ2-7, with D uncertain. Trimming left V 2 bases short and J 3 bases short, with 5 bases between. Germline V lookup: CDR1 GTSNPN, CDR2 SVGIG (reference sequence). The CDR3 has 11 amino acids. CDR3 DNA sequence: TGTGCCTGGAGTCAGAACTACGAGCAGTACTTC. Its translation: CAWSQNYEQYF.

This chain connects TRBV6-5 to TRBJ1-2, with D uncertain. CDR1 is MNHEY, CDR2 SVGAGI, per germline. This CDR3 contains 16 residues. V was cut by 2 bases and J by 0 bases, with 13 bases left in between. In nucleotides, the CDR3 is TGTGCCAGCAGTTACAATCCCAACCCAGCTAACTATGGCTACACCTTC. Encoded protein: CASSYNPNPANYGYTF.

The CDR3 DNA follows: TGTGCCAGCAGCTTGTTTGGGCAGAAGGAGACCCAGTACTTC. As protein: CASSLFGQKETQYF. The chain joins TRBV5-6 to TRBJ2-5; D remains ambiguous. V was cut by 1 base and J by 5 bases, with 12 bases left in between. The V gene's germline CDR1 is SGHDT and CDR2 YYEEEE. CDR3 size: 14 residues. Complete variable domain (other parts from reference TRBV5-6 and TRBJ2-5): DAGVTQSPTHLIKTRGQQVTLRCSPKSGHDTVSWYQQALGQGPQFIFQYYEEEERQRGNFPDRFSGHQFPNYSSELNVNALLLGDSALYLCASSLFGQKETQYFGPGTRLLVL.

In regard to this clone: A read error may account for a junction end that differs from germline. The chain is built from TRBV7-9 and TRBJ2-1; possibly TRBD2 for D (6 bases). The V gene's germline CDR1 is SEHNR and CDR2 FQNEAQ (reference sequence). This CDR3 is 15 amino acids long. The CDR3 bases are TGTTCCAGCACGGGCGGGACGTTTTCCTACAATGAGCAGTTCTTC. This gives the protein CSSTGGTFSYNEQFF.

The rearrangement uses TRBV11-2 and TRBJ2-1, with 7 nucleotides matching TRBD2. Germline V CDR1 and CDR2: SGHAT, FQNNGV. The V and J ends lost 1 base and 6 bases, in that order; junction bases with no gene match: 6. This CDR3 is 15 amino acids long. CDR3 DNA: TGTGCCAGCAGCTTAGGAGGGACTACCTTCAATGAGCAGTTCTTC. Amino acids: CASSLGGTTFNEQFF.

The rearrangement links TRBV18 to TRBJ1-1, with TRBD1 as a possible D gene (5 bases). The V and J ends lost 3 bases and 8 bases respectively, with 16 bases between them. The CDR3 is 14 residues long. Germline-derived CDR1 and CDR2 are KGHSH and LQKENI. The CDR3 nucleotides are TGTGCCAGCTCACCGCATCCGGGACTATACGAAGCTTTCTTT. Its translation: CASSPHPGLYEAFF.

The chain recombines TRBV19 with TRBJ2-5, with D tentatively TRBD1 (6 bases). Germline V gene lookup returns CDR1 LNHDA and CDR2 SQIVND (reference sequence). V gave up 0 bases and J gave up 5 bases, with 22 bases separating them. CDR3 size: 18 residues. In nucleotides, the CDR3 is TGTGCCAGTAGTATAGATCTATTCCCAACAGGGTCAGACGAGACCCAGTACTTC. It yields the protein CASSIDLFPTGSDETQYF.

The V call is TRBV5-8, the J call TRBJ1-6; D uncertain. V dropped 1 base and J dropped 10 bases, with 6 bases sitting between them. The V gene's germline CDR1 is SGHTS and CDR2 YDEGEE. The CDR3 runs to 12 residues. CDR3 residues: CASSLPGSPLHF. CDR3 DNA: TGTGCCAGCAGCTTGCCGGGGTCACCCCTCCACTTT.

V and J are TRBV25-1 and TRBJ2-3, with TRBD2 matching 11 bases. This CDR3 comprises 16 residues. Looked up from germline, CDR1 is MGHDK and CDR2 is SYGVNS. V gave up 5 bases and J gave up 2 bases; unmatched junction bases: 6. The CDR3: CASSPRLAGSTDTQYF. The CDR3, as DNA: TGTGCCAGCAGTCCCCGACTAGCGGGGTCCACAGATACGCAGTATTTT.

This chain joins TRBV9 and TRBJ2-3; D uncertain. Trimming pared 5 bases from V and 2 bases from J, leaving 9 bases between. CDR1 SGDLS and CDR2 YYNGEE come from the germline V gene. The CDR3 contains 13 residues. CDR3 residues: CASSISPTDTQYF. Written as DNA, the CDR3 is TGTGCCAGCAGTATCAGTCCCACAGATACGCAGTATTTT.

This chain uses TRBV4-1 with TRBJ2-7, with 9 bases fitting TRBD2. J was trimmed by 4 bases and V by 4 bases; bases with no gene match: 5. The CDR3 has 14 amino acids. The germline V gene has CDR1 MGHRA and CDR2 YSYEKL. This CDR3 reads CASSRSSGMYEQYF. As DNA, the CDR3 is TGCGCCAGCAGCCGTTCTAGCGGGATGTACGAGCAGTACTTC.

The chain couples TRBV7-2 to TRBJ2-5, with D possibly TRBD2 on 6 matching bases. The CDR3 is made up of 13 amino acids. The germline CDR1 and CDR2 sequences are SGHTA and FQGNSA. V was cut by 3 bases and J by 4 bases, with 9 bases left in between. CDR3 protein: CASSFETRETQYF. The CDR3 DNA reads as TGTGCCAGCAGCTTCGAGACTAGAGAGACCCAGTACTTC.